This T cell receptor (beta chain) was sequenced in a study of blood T cell repertoires in COVID-19. Study background: The samples span acute and convalescent COVID-19 from the United States, Italy and Spain. In each case, the material was cDNA or gDNA derived from T cells, B-cell-depleted T cells, or PBMCs.

Only one count was recorded for this clone. Assay: immunoSEQ multiplex PCR; the TCRdb copy retains only in-frame clones and omits some. The data hold about 100,000 clones, with approximately 86% observed a single time. The source of this sequence is a man in his fifties with active or convalescent COVID-19. What was sequenced was peripheral blood.

The CDR3 spells CAWSPVNVETQYF. As DNA, the CDR3 is TGTGCCTGGAGTCCGGTTAATGTCGAGACCCAGTACTTC. The V call is TRBV30, the J call TRBJ2-5; no firm D call. This CDR3 contains 13 residues. Trimming took off 2 bases at V and 5 bases at J, with 12 bases between the two ends. Germline-derived CDR1 and CDR2 are GTSNPN and SVGIG (reference sequence). Full variable domain (outside the CDR3, taken from reference TRBV30 and TRBJ2-5): SQTIHQWPATLVQPVGSPLSLECTVEGTSNPNLYWYRQAAGRGLQLLFYSVGIGQISSEVPQNLSASRPQDRQFILSSKKLLLSDSGFYLCAWSPVNVETQYFGPGTRLLVL.